This TCR beta chain was recorded in a study of blood T cell repertoires in COVID-19. Only in-frame clones appear in the TCRdb table, and some are missing; sequencing was by immunoSEQ multiplex PCR. This table has about 480,000 clones, roughly 91% appearing once. Seattle patient enrollment occurred during active infection, with longitudinal follow-up thereafter. The CDR3 length is 11 residues. The genes are TRBV21-1 and TRBJ1-1; the table names TRBD1, a call not compared with the DNA. TRBV21-1 is an annotated pseudogene. The clonotype was recovered from a woman aged 45-59 years with COVID-19, enrolled during active disease. Sequenced input: peripheral blood. The CDR3 loop reads CALQIDINAFF. The CDR3 DNA sequence: TGTGCCCTCCAGATCGACATCAATGCTTTCTTT.